The rows below give T cell receptor beta chains drawn from one sample of a study of shared T cell receptors in the human thymus. Sequencing was performed with immunoSEQ multiplex PCR; in TCRdb, only in-frame clones are kept and a portion is missing. The sample lists 700,000 to 750,000 clones; approximately 85% were seen once. This sample was also put to use in a study of human thymus T cells.

Source material: thymocytes. The receptor source for this set is a girl under three years old with a congenital heart defect. Each CDR3 is given without its conserved first and last residue. The order of the fields is D gene, V gene, CDR3 length, CDR3 protein. The D gene is left open where the match is weak.

-	TRBV4-3	15	ASSQTGAQGGNTEAF
-	TRBV18	14	ASFTTTGQHNYGYT
TRBD1	TRBV7-8	17	ASSQGTGGKKENSYEQY
-	TRBV5-1	15	ASSLDGGVDLDTEAF
-	TRBV5-1	14	ASSFDREFSTDTQY
-	TRBV6-5	11	ASRADRPHGYT
-	TRBV28	15	ASSPMQGAGGRETQY
-	TRBV5-1	14	ASSLGQVLSGNTIY
TRBD2	TRBV5-4	14	ASSLEQRGRGYEQY
-	TRBV9	11	ASPAVDNYGYT
TRBD1	TRBV15	12	ATRDRAGANVLT
TRBD2	TRBV2	16	ASSESLSGGASTDTQY
-	TRBV18	14	ASSPPFRYFYNEQF
TRBD1	TRBV7-8	12	ASSWTGYNQPQH
-	TRBV21-1	18	ASSKGGQGVVIQRNYEQY
TRBD2	TRBV4-1	16	ASSQGTSGGQNTGELF
TRBD1	TRBV6-6	11	AIQTGPYNEQF
-	TRBV5-1	14	ASSRGLKATNEKLF
-	TRBV7-7	15	ASTPKRASRSGNTIY
-	TRBV11-2	13	ASSLVPGSGGPQH
TRBD1	TRBV6-5	14	ASSYAPGTGDNEQF
TRBD1	TRBV6-5	13	ASSSGTAPYYGYT
-	TRBV29-1	14	SVAPKRLGNTGELF
-	TRBV27	12	ASSLGSMNTEAF
TRBD2	TRBV5-1	14	ASSLKWTSGGYEQY
-	TRBV30	12	AWSVVGAPYEQY
TRBD1	TRBV5-1	13	ASRGGDRGNSPLH
-	TRBV12-1	17	ASSFIRDRGYSYNSPLH
-	TRBV7-8	13	ASSLIQGNNYGYT
TRBD2	TRBV15	15	ATSRGVAGVYTDTQY
-	TRBV12-5	9	ASGFGHEQF
TRBD1	TRBV30	15	AWSVRSRDRELHGYT
-	TRBV5-1	17	ASSPRGDSFTGRNSPLH
TRBD1	TRBV7-6	13	ASSSPGQPFDGYT
-	TRBV11-2	14	ASSLDIWGTKNIQY
TRBD1	TRBV27	13	ASSLSQTGGAVQY
-	TRBV2	10	ASKQGGGGYT
TRBD1	TRBV11-2	12	ASSQDRESDTQY
-	TRBV19	14	ASSITPGRLNQPQH
TRBD1	TRBV9	13	ASSVPGTAFYGYT
-	TRBV28	13	ASSLGGGVNQPQH